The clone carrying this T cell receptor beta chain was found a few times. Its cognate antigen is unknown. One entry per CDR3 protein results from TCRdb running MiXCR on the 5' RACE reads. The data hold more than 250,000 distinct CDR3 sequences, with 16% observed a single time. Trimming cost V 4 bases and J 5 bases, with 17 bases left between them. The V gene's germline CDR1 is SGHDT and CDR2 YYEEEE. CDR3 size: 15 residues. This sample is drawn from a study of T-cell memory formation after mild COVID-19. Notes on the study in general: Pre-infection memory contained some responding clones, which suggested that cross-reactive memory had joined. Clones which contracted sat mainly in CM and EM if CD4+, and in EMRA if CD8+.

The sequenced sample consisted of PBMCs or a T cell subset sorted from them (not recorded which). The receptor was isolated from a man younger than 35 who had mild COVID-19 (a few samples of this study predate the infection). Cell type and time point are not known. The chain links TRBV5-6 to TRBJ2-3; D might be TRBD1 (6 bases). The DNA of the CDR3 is TGTGCCAGCAGCACGGGCAGGGGTTCGAGAGATACGCAGTATTTT. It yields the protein CASSTGRGSRDTQYF.